One and the same sample provided the 31 T cell receptor beta chains below, sequenced in a study of T cells in Graves' hyperthyroidism and ophthalmopathy. Researchers took RNA transcripts and amplified the TCR beta CDR3 regions from them. Using the HTBI primer set, a first-round RT-PCR was run on the TCR CDR3. TCRdb analysed the multiplex PCR reads with MiXCR anew, one entry per CDR3 protein. The sample has more than 500,000 distinct CDR3 sequences, roughly 14% seen once. Material for sequencing was blood. The receptors derive from a woman in her forties with Graves' ophthalmopathy.

This clonotype came up many times. The chain uses TRBV12-3 or TRBV12-4 and TRBJ1-2, with TRBD1 matching 10 bases. J gave up 8 bases and V 6 bases, and 12 bases lay outside the gene matches. This CDR3 is built from 15 residues. CDR3 loop: CASRDRGTGASGYTF. The CDR3 DNA follows: TGTGCCAGCAGGGACCGGGGGACAGGGGCTTCCGGCTACACCTTC.

The chain couples TRBV7-3 to TRBJ2-3, with 8 bases lining up with TRBD1. V trimming: 0 bases; J trimming: 2 bases; junction bases outside the gene matches: 10. CDR1 is SGHTA and CDR2 is FQGTGA in the germline V gene. The CDR3 sequence is 18 residues long. CDR3 in amino acids: CASSLTHGTGPHTDTQYF. The CDR3 DNA is TGTGCCAGCAGCTTAACGCATGGGACAGGTCCCCACACAGATACGCAGTATTTT.

This clonotype has only a few counts. This chain links TRBV19 with TRBJ1-2, with D possibly TRBD1 on 5 matching bases. Per germline, CDR1 LNHDA and CDR2 SQIVND (reference sequence). CDR3 length: 16 residues. Trimming shortened V by 7 bases and J by 8 bases, and 26 bases separated the two germline ends. The CDR3 is CASISLGGYGPEGYTF. DNA of the CDR3: TGTGCCAGTATCTCCCTGGGGGGTTATGGCCCAGAGGGCTACACCTTC.

This clonotype was detected many times. The CDR3 region is CATSRPSREETQYF. CDR3 DNA sequence: TGTGCCACCAGCAGGCCCAGTAGGGAAGAGACCCAGTACTTC. This chain connects TRBV15 to TRBJ2-5, with D unclear. Germline CDR1 and CDR2: LNHNV and YYDKDF (reference sequence). The germline V and J ends were trimmed by 3 bases and 3 bases, with 11 bases remaining between them. This CDR3 region has 14 residues.

This clonotype was counted many times. The chain uses TRBV30 and TRBJ1-1; 8 bases are shared with TRBD1. The germline CDR1 and CDR2 sequences are GTSNPN and SVGIG (reference sequence). Trimming cost V 4 bases and J 2 bases; bases outside gene matches: 9. The CDR3 loop spans 15 amino acids. The CDR3 sequence is CAWIGRGRENTEAFF. The CDR3 nucleotides read TGTGCCTGGATAGGCAGGGGGCGAGAAAACACTGAAGCTTTCTTT.

This clonotype was observed many times. The V gene is TRBV6-5, the J gene TRBJ2-5, with a tentative D call TRBD1 (6 bases). Germline V gives CDR1 MNHEY, CDR2 SVGAGI. The length of the CDR3 is 16 residues. Trimming shortened V by 7 bases and J by 4 bases, and 22 bases separated the two germline ends. Written as DNA, the CDR3 is TGTGCCAGCACCCTAGGTGGGGACATGACCTCAGAGACCCAGTACTTC. This sequence encodes CASTLGGDMTSETQYF.

The sample holds a few counts of this clonotype. The rearrangement uses TRBV12-3 or TRBV12-4 and TRBJ2-7; 10 nucleotides line up with TRBD2. The CDR3 length is 16 residues. V was pared by 3 bases and J by 3 bases, with 8 bases of the junction left unmatched. The CDR3 nucleotides read TGTGCCAGCAGTTTGAGGCTAGCGGGAGTAGGCTACGAGCAGTACTTC. It encodes CASSLRLAGVGYEQYF.

V and J are TRBV19 and TRBJ1-5; D call uncertain. The CDR3 spans 14 residues. Germline V CDR1 and CDR2: LNHDA, SQIVND (reference sequence). Trimming stripped 5 bases from V and 3 bases from J, with 11 bases between. For the CDR3, the DNA is TGTGCCAGTAGTCTTATAACTAACAATCAGCCCCAGCATTTT. Translating it yields CASSLITNNQPQHF.

The table lists this clonotype with many counts. The genes are TRBV15 and TRBJ2-7; 7 nucleotides line up with TRBD1. From germline, CDR1 is LNHNV and CDR2 YYDKDF (reference sequence). The J segment lost 3 bases and the V segment lost 3 bases, leaving 2 bases of the junction unmatched. There are 13 residues in the CDR3. CDR3 sequence (DNA): TGTGCCACCAGCAGCCGGGACAGCTACGAGCAGTACTTC. It specifies CATSSRDSYEQYF.

The chain is built from TRBV25-1 and TRBJ2-5; 8 nucleotides align to TRBD1. The CDR3 contains 16 residues. CDR1 is MGHDK and CDR2 is SYGVNS in the germline V gene. The V gene end was trimmed by 8 bases and the J gene end by 3 bases; junction bases not matched to a gene: 14. CDR3 coding DNA: TGTGCCAGCTCCGCCGGTGGCAGGGGGCTAAAAGAGACCCAGTACTTC. It is translated as CASSAGGRGLKETQYF.

The sample holds many counts of this clonotype. The chain employs TRBV12-3 or TRBV12-4 and TRBJ1-1; 7 positions agree with TRBD1. With V trimmed by 6 bases and J by 4 bases, 8 bases remained unmatched. CDR3 length: 14 amino acids. For the CDR3, the DNA is TGTGCCAGCAGCCAGGGGGGAGGCCCCACTGAAGCTTTCTTT. Protein: CASSQGGGPTEAFF.

At least ten counts were recorded for this clonotype. V is TRBV28 and J is TRBJ2-3; D may be TRBD2 (5 bases). The CDR3 length is 14 residues. CDR1 and CDR2 from the germline V gene are MDHEN and SYDVKM. V was pared by 2 bases and J by 2 bases, with 8 bases between. The CDR3 spells CASSLQEDTDTQYF. The DNA of the CDR3 is TGTGCCAGCAGTTTACAGGAGGACACAGATACGCAGTATTTT.

J is TRBJ2-5 and V is TRBV7-2; 9 bases match TRBD2. J lost 7 bases, V lost 1 base, and 4 bases had no gene match. Germline V CDR1 and CDR2: SGHTA, FQGNSA. The CDR3 is 14 amino acids. Here the CDR3 DNA reads TGTGCCAGCAGCTTAGTAGCTAGCGGGGCGACCCAGTACTTC. Translating gives CASSLVASGATQYF.

This clonotype has just one count. The CDR3: CASRPLGGTYGYTF. DNA of the CDR3: TGCGCCAGCAGGCCCTTGGGGGGAACCTATGGCTACACCTTC. This chain uses TRBV4-1 with TRBJ1-2; a weak D match, TRBD1 (5 bases). The V gene's germline CDR1 is MGHRA and CDR2 YSYEKL. The CDR3 spans 14 residues. V was clipped by 6 bases and J by 4 bases, with 15 bases between them.

This clonotype was counted a single time. The rearrangement joins TRBV18 to TRBJ1-5, with 8 bases lining up with TRBD1. The CDR3 is 16 amino acids. Trimming cost V 3 bases and J 11 bases; bases outside gene matches: 15. Germline V gene data show CDR1 as KGHSH and CDR2 as LQKENI. The CDR3 reads CASSPSGQGVGQSQHF. The CDR3 DNA sequence: TGTGCCAGCTCACCGTCAGGACAGGGAGTGGGACAGTCCCAGCATTTT.

In its sample, this clonotype was seen many times. The chain carries TRBV29-1 and TRBJ1-1; no firm D call. The V gene lost 3 bases and the J gene lost 7 bases, with 12 bases spanning the gap. The germline V gene encodes CDR1 SQVTM and CDR2 ANQGSEA. The CDR3 spans 12 residues. CDR3 DNA: TGCAGCGTTGACAGTGTTTCGGGTGAAGCTTTCTTT. It encodes CSVDSVSGEAFF.

The chain is built from TRBV18 and TRBJ1-1; maybe TRBD1 (6 bases). This CDR3 contains 14 residues. The germline V gene has CDR1 KGHSH and CDR2 LQKENI. V dropped 6 bases and J dropped 3 bases, with 14 bases sitting between them. CDR3 sequence: CASSKGVSDTEAFF. CDR3 nucleotide sequence: TGTGCCAGCTCCAAGGGGGTGTCCGACACTGAAGCTTTCTTT. The whole variable domain, filled in from reference TRBV18 and TRBJ1-1, reads NAGVMQNPRHLVRRRGQEARLRCSPMKGHSHVYWYRQLPEEGLKFMVYLQKENIIDESGMPKERFSAEFPKEGPSILRIQQVVRGDSAAYFCASSKGVSDTEAFFGQGTRLTVV.

This clonotype was seen only a few times. This chain connects TRBV5-1 to TRBJ2-7; 10 bases are shared with TRBD1. Germline V gene data show CDR1 as SGHRS and CDR2 as YFSETQ. J was trimmed by 4 bases and V by 4 bases; bases with no gene match: 8. This CDR3 region has 15 residues. Here the CDR3 DNA reads TGCGCCAGCAGCGACCGGGACAGGGGAACGTACGAGCAGTACTTC. Translated: CASSDRDRGTYEQYF.

This clonotype appeared many times. J is TRBJ2-7 and V is TRBV28; D may match TRBD1 or TRBD2 (5 bases each). The V gene lost 5 bases and the J gene lost 5 bases, with 22 bases spanning the gap. Per the germline V gene, CDR1 is MDHEN and CDR2 is SYDVKM. The CDR3 has 16 residues. CDR3 loop: CASSLPGTIEGHEQYF. The CDR3, as DNA: TGTGCCAGCAGTCTCCCTGGGACCATCGAGGGCCACGAGCAGTACTTC.

This chain uses TRBV6-1 with TRBJ1-1; the D gene is possibly TRBD1 (5 bases). V was pared by 8 bases and J by 0 bases, with 13 bases between. The CDR3 contains 14 residues. Per the germline V gene, CDR1 is MNHNS and CDR2 is SASEGT. CDR3 protein: CASRPGHLNTEAFF. As DNA, the CDR3 is TGTGCCAGCCGCCCTGGACACTTGAACACTGAAGCTTTCTTT.

The genes are TRBV4-3 and TRBJ1-1; the D gene is possibly TRBD1 (6 bases). There are 15 residues in the CDR3. Trimming pared 0 bases from V and 2 bases from J, leaving 10 bases between. CDR1 and CDR2 (germline): LGHNA, YSLEER. CDR3 nucleotides: TGCGCCAGCAGCCAAGAACGGACAGATAACACTGAAGCTTTCTTT. It yields the protein CASSQERTDNTEAFF.

J is TRBJ1-1 and V is TRBV6-1, with 10 bases lining up with TRBD1. Germline lookup yields CDR1 MNHNS and CDR2 SASEGT. The CDR3 sequence is 15 residues long. The V and J ends lost 7 bases and 3 bases, in that order; junction bases with no gene match: 8. Here the CDR3 reads CASIPYGTGDTEAFF. DNA of the CDR3: TGTGCCAGCATCCCCTATGGGACAGGGGACACTGAAGCTTTCTTT.

This clonotype was seen many times. The J gene is TRBJ1-1, the V gene TRBV28; TRBD1 is a possible D gene (5 bases). The germline V gene encodes CDR1 MDHEN and CDR2 SYDVKM. This CDR3 is built from 13 residues. V was pared by 8 bases and J by 5 bases, with 15 bases between. CDR3 protein: CASLRSGGTEAFF. The CDR3, as DNA: TGTGCCAGCCTCCGTAGTGGGGGTACTGAAGCTTTCTTT.

The CDR3 DNA reads TGTGCCAGCACTGACGAGATGAACACTGAAGCTTTCTTT. It translates to CASTDEMNTEAFF. V gene TRBV6-1 combines with J gene TRBJ1-1, with D unclear. The V gene lost 7 bases and the J gene lost 0 bases, with 9 bases spanning the gap. CDR1 and CDR2 from the germline V gene are MNHNS and SASEGT. The CDR3 is 13 residues long.

This clonotype turned up a few times. This chain uses TRBV10-3 with TRBJ1-1; D is undetermined. The CDR3 loop spans 14 amino acids. V was trimmed by 2 bases and J by 2 bases, leaving 9 bases between them. CDR1 and CDR2 (germline): ENHRY, SYGVKD. The CDR3 loop is CAISEPRTNTEAFF. The CDR3 bases are TGTGCCATCAGTGAGCCTCGGACCAACACTGAAGCTTTCTTT.

This clonotype was seen ten or more times. V and J are TRBV15 and TRBJ2-7; 10 positions agree with TRBD2. Germline CDR1 reads LNHNV; CDR2 reads YYDKDF (reference sequence). The CDR3 length is 18 residues. V shed 0 bases, J shed 3 bases, and the junction held 11 bases outside the gene matches. The CDR3: CATSRDVAPLAGLYEQYF. The CDR3 DNA reads TGTGCCACCAGCAGAGATGTGGCCCCACTAGCGGGGCTCTACGAGCAGTACTTC.

The rearrangement uses TRBV28 and TRBJ2-7; D call uncertain. Trimming took 10 bases from V and 2 from J, leaving 9 bases between them. CDR3 length equals 11 residues. CDR1 is MDHEN, CDR2 SYDVKM, per germline. The CDR3 sequence: CATSRAYEQYF. CDR3 DNA: TGTGCCACCTCCCGCGCCTACGAGCAGTACTTC.

This chain uses TRBV7-2 with TRBJ2-5, with D possibly TRBD2 on 5 matching bases. The V end was cut by 5 bases, the J end by 5 bases, with 18 bases between. This CDR3 is 15 amino acids long. Germline V lookup: CDR1 SGHTA, CDR2 FQGNSA. The CDR3 nucleotides are TGTGCCAGCAGCCCACAGACCGGAGGTTGGGAGACCCAGTACTTC. It codes for CASSPQTGGWETQYF.

This clonotype appeared many times. This rearrangement joins TRBV20-1 to TRBJ2-7; TRBD2 is a possible D gene (6 bases). Germline CDR1 DFQATT, CDR2 SNEGSKA (reference sequence). This CDR3 comprises 16 residues. V lost 5 bases, J lost 3 bases, and 23 bases lay in between. As DNA, the CDR3 is TGCAGTGCTCCGGCACCACTAGCTAGTTATCGCTACGAGCAGTACTTC. It translates to CSAPAPLASYRYEQYF.

This clonotype was counted at least ten times. The chain has TRBV20-1 and TRBJ2-7, with 9 bases fitting TRBD2. V trimming: 5 bases; J trimming: 4 bases; junction bases outside the gene matches: 9. CDR1 is DFQATT, CDR2 SNEGSKA, per germline (reference sequence). CDR3 length equals 14 residues. The CDR3 protein is CSAPATSGDYEQYF. CDR3 bases: TGCAGTGCTCCCGCGACTAGCGGAGATTACGAGCAGTACTTC.

The sample holds a few counts of this clonotype. CDR3 sequence reads: CASSQEPGQNTGELFF. The DNA of the CDR3 is TGTGCCAGCAGCCAAGAGCCGGGACAAAACACCGGGGAGCTGTTTTTT. The chain couples TRBV4-2 to TRBJ2-2, with D maybe TRBD1 (6 bases). The CDR3 extends over 16 amino acids. Germline V gene sequence: CDR1 LGHNA, CDR2 YNFKEQ. The V gene lost 0 bases and the J gene lost 2 bases, with 10 bases spanning the gap.